This T cell receptor (beta chain) is drawn from a study of PD-L1 blockade in urothelial cancer. About the study: Of roughly 31 patients, almost 26 were males with bladder-origin urothelial cancer. Regarding the study as a whole: In blood sampled pretreatment, TCR clonality below the median predicted better survival.

Stated time point: pretreatment peripheral blood. Patients' urothelial carcinoma was locally advanced or metastatic. Between 1 and 8 samples per patient were obtained, pretreatment and on-treatment. The table came from immunoSEQ multiplex PCR; TCRdb's copy has only in-frame clones and leaves some out. The repertoire holds about 95,000 clones, over 75% seen once, with about 2% in the top ten. CDR3 length: 13 amino acids. V was pared by 5 bases and J by 3 bases, with 11 bases between. From germline, CDR1 is SNHLY and CDR2 FYNNEI. On this clone itself: The antigen is undetermined.

The sequence was collected from a man aged 60-69 years with urothelial cancer. The sample consisted of PBMCs, taken around atezolizumab (anti-PD-L1) treatment. This chain joins TRBV2 and TRBJ2-7; D remains ambiguous. CDR3 in amino acids: CASSSDTYYEQYF. The DNA of the CDR3 is TGTGCCAGCAGTTCTGACACCTACTACGAGCAGTACTTC.